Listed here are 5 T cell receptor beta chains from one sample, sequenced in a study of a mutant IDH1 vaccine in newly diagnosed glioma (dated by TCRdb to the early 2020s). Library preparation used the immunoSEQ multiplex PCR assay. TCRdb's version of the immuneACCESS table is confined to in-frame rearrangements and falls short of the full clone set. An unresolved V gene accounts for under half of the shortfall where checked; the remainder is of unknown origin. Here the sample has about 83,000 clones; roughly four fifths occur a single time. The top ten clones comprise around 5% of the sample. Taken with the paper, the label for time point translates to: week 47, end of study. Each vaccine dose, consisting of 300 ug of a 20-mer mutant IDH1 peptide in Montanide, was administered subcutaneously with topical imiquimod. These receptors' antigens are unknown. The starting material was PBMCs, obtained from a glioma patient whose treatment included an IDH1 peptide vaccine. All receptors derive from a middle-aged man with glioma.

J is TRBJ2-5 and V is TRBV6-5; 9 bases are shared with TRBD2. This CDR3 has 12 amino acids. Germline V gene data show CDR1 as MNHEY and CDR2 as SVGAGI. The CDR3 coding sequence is TGTGCTGCGGCGGGGGGGTCGGAGACCCAGTACTTC. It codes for CAAAGGSETQYF.

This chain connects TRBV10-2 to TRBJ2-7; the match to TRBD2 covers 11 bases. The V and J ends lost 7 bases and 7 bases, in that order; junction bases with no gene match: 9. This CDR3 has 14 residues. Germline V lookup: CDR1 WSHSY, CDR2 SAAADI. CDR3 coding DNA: TGCGCCAGCAATGAACTAGCGGGAGTGGGAGAGCAGTACTTC. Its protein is CASNELAGVGEQYF.

CDR3 nucleotide sequence: TGCAGCGTGCAAAAGGGGGGGGCGAGAGAAGAGACCCAGTACTTC. It translates to CSVQKGGAREETQYF. This chain links TRBV29-1 with TRBJ2-5, with TRBD2 as a possible D gene (7 bases). V dropped 6 bases and J dropped 3 bases, with 20 bases sitting between them. Looked up from germline, CDR1 is SQVTM and CDR2 is ANQGSEA. CDR3 length: 15 amino acids. Full variable domain (rest looked up from reference TRBV29-1 and TRBJ2-5): SAVISQKPSRDICQRGTSLTIQCQVDSQVTMMFWYRQQPGQSLTLIATANQGSEATYESGFVIDKFPISRPNLTFSTLTVSNMSPEDSSIYLCSVQKGGAREETQYFGPGTRLLVL.

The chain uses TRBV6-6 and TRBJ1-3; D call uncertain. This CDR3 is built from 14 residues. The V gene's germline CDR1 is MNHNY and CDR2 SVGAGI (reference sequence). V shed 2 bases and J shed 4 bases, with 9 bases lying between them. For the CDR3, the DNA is TGTGCCAGCAGTTACGGCAGCATCGGAAACACCATATATTTT. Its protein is CASSYGSIGNTIYF.

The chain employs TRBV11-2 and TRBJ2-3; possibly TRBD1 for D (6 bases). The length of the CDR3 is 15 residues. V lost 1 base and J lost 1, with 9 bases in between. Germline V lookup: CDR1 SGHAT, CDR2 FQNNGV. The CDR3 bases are TGTGCCAGCAGCTTAGGGGGGCTAGGCACAGATACGCAGTATTTT. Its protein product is CASSLGGLGTDTQYF.